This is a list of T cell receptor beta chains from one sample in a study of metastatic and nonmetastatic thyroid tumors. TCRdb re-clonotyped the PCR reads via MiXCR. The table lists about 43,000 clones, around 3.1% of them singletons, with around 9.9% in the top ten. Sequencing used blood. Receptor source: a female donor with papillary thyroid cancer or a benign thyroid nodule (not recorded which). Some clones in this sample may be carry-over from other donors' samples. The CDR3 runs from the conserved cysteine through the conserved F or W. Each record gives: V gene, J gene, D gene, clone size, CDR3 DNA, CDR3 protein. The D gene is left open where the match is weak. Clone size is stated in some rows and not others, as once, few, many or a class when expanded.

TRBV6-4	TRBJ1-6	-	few	TGTGCCAGCAGTCCACCCCTCCACTTT	CASSPPLHF
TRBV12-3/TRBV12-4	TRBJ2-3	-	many	TGTGCCAGCAGTTTAGCCGGAGCTAGCACAGATACGCAGTATTTT	CASSLAGASTDTQYF
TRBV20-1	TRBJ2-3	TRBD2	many	TGCAGTGCAAGACCGGGACTAGCGGTGACAGATACGCAGTATTTT	CSARPGLAVTDTQYF
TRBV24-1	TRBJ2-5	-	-	TGTGCCACCAGTGATAAAGCAGGGGCCCAGTACTTC	CATSDKAGAQYF
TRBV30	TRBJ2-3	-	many	TGTGCCTGGAGTGCTAGTTGGCGGGCAACAGATACGCAGTATTTT	CAWSASWRATDTQYF
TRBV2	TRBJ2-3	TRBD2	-	TGTGCCAGCAGTGGGACTAGCGGACGCACAGATACGCAGTATTTT	CASSGTSGRTDTQYF
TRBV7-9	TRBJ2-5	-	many	TGTGCCAGCAGCTTCGGACAGCCCCAAGAGACCCAGTACTTC	CASSFGQPQETQYF
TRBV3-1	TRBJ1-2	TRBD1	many	TGTGCCAGCAGCAAAAGACAGGGGTCAAGCGGCTACACCTTC	CASSKRQGSSGYTF
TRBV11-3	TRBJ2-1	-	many	TGTGCCAGCAGCTTAAGTAGGAATATAGGTGAGCAGTTCTTC	CASSLSRNIGEQFF
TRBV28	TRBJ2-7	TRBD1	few	TGTGCCAGCAGTTTATGGGACAGGGCCCCCTACGAGCAGTACTTC	CASSLWDRAPYEQYF
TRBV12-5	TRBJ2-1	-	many	TGTGCTAGTGGTTTGGTACTCGGGACTTACTACAATGAGCAGTTCTTC	CASGLVLGTYYNEQFF
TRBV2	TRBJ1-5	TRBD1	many	TGTGCCAGCACCCGGACAGGGAACAGCAATCAGCCCCAGCATTTT	CASTRTGNSNQPQHF
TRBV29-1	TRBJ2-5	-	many	TGCAGCGTTGGAGGGACCCCAGAGACCCAGTACTTC	CSVGGTPETQYF
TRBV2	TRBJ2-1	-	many	TGTGCCAGCACGGAGGGATTGGGAAATGAGCAGTTCTTC	CASTEGLGNEQFF
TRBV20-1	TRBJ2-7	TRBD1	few	TGCAGTGCTGATACAGGGGGCTACGAGCAGTACTTC	CSADTGGYEQYF
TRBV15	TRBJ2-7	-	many	TGTGCCACCAGCGTGTTGGGGTACGAGCAGTACTTC	CATSVLGYEQYF
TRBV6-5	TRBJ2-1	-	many	TGTGCCAGCAGTTACAAAGCGGGTAATGAGCAGTTCTTC	CASSYKAGNEQFF
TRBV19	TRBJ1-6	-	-	TGTGCCAGTAGACGGGACCGCTTTTCGAATTCACCCCTCCACTTT	CASRRDRFSNSPLHF
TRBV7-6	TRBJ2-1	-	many	TGTGCCAGCAGCCCGGACTACAATGAGCAGTTCTTC	CASSPDYNEQFF
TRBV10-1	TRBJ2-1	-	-	TGCACCAGCAGTGAGAATCCCAGCGGCAATGAGCAGTTCTTC	CTSSENPSGNEQFF
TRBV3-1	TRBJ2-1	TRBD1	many	TGTGCCAGCAGCCAATTGGGACAGCCATGGAATGAGCAGTTCTTC	CASSQLGQPWNEQFF
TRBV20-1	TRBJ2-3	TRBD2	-	TGCAGTGCTAGTTCTAACGGGAGGGCCAGCGATACGCAGTATTTT	CSASSNGRASDTQYF
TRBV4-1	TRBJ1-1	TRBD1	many	TGCGCCAGCAGCCTGGGACAGGGGGACACTGAAGCTTTCTTT	CASSLGQGDTEAFF
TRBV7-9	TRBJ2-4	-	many	TGTGCCAGCACCTCCCTCCGGGACCCAGCCCAAAACATTCAGTACTTC	CASTSLRDPAQNIQYF
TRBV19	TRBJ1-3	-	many	TGTGCCAGTAGTCCAGGCTACTCTGGAAACACCATATATTTT	CASSPGYSGNTIYF
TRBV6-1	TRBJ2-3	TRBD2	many	TGTGCCAGCAGCTCATTGGCCAGAAGCGGGAGATCAGATACGCAGTATTTT	CASSSLARSGRSDTQYF
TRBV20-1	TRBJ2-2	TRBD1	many	TGCAGTGCGACCGGGACAGGGGGGGCCGGGGAGCTGTTTTTT	CSATGTGGAGELFF
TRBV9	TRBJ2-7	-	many	TGTGCCAGCAGCACAGACCCCAGGGGCTCCTCCGAGCAGTACTTC	CASSTDPRGSSEQYF
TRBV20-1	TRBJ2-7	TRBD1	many	TGCAGTGCTAGAGAACAACAGGGGGTTAGAGGCTACGAGCAGTACTTC	CSAREQQGVRGYEQYF
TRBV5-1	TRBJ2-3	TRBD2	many	TGCGCCAGCAGCTTGGGAGGGACTAACATCTTCACAGATACGCAGTATTTT	CASSLGGTNIFTDTQYF
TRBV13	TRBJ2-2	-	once	TGTGCTAGCAGCCCCTCCGGTTCGAACACTGGGGAGCTGTTTTTT	CASSPSGSNTGELFF
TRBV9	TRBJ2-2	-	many	TGTGCCAGCAGCGTAGGGGATTTTAACACCGGGGAGCTGTTTTTT	CASSVGDFNTGELFF
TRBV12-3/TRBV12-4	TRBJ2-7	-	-	TGTGCCAGCAGTTTCGACGACAGTTCCTACGAGCAGTACTTC	CASSFDDSSYEQYF
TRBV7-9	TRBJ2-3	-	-	TGTGCCAGCAACTTATCTACAGATACGCAGTATTTT	CASNLSTDTQYF
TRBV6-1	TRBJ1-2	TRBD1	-	TGTGCCAGCAGGCCAGACAGGGGTATATATGGCTACACCTTC	CASRPDRGIYGYTF
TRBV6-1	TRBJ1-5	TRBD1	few	TGTGCCAGCAGCGACAGGGTCGGCCATCAGCCCCAGCATTTT	CASSDRVGHQPQHF
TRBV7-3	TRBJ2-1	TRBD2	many	TGTGCCAGCAGCCTAACTAGCGATACCTACAATGAGCAGTTCTTC	CASSLTSDTYNEQFF
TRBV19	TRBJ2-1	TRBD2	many	TGTGCCAGTACCGTAGCGGGGGCGTCCTACAATGAGCAGTTCTTC	CASTVAGASYNEQFF
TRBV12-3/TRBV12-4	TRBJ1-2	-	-	TGTGCCAGCATGTTCCAGGGTTATGTCTGGGGCTACACCTTC	CASMFQGYVWGYTF
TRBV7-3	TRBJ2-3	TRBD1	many	TGTGCCAGCAGTACGGGACAGAGCACAGATACGCAGTATTTT	CASSTGQSTDTQYF
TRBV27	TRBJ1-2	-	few	TGTGCCAGCAGTTTAAGGGGCCAAGGGGGCTACACCTTC	CASSLRGQGGYTF
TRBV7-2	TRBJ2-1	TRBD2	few	TGTGCCAGCAGCTTATACCCCCCTCTAGCGGGAGGGCCATATGAGCAGTTCTTC	CASSLYPPLAGGPYEQFF
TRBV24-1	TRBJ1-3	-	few	TGTGCCACCAGTGATGGAGTGGGAAGCTCTGGAAACACCATATATTTT	CATSDGVGSSGNTIYF
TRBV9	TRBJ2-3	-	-	TGTGCCAGCAGCATAGACTCAGGGCCGGCAGATACGCAGTATTTT	CASSIDSGPADTQYF
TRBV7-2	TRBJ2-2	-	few	TGTGCCAGCCGCGTCGGGGCGAACACCGGGGAGCTGTTTTTT	CASRVGANTGELFF
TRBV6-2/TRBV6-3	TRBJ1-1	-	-	TGTGCCAGCAGTTACGAACCCCCTGAAGCTTTCTTT	CASSYEPPEAFF
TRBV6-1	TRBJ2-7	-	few	TGCGCCAGCAGTACAGGCGGTACCTACGAGCAGTACTTC	CASSTGGTYEQYF
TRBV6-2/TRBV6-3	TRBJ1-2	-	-	TGTGCCAGCACGCGGGACCAATACTATGGCTACACCTTC	CASTRDQYYGYTF
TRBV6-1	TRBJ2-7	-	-	TGTGCCAGCAGTTTAGGGGGGAACGAGCAGTACTTC	CASSLGGNEQYF
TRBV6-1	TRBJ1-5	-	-	TGTGCCAGCAGGAACACGGGGTATAGCAATCAGCCCCAGCATTTT	CASRNTGYSNQPQHF
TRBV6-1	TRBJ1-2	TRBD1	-	TGTGCCAGCAGGATAACAGGGGACTATGGCTACACCTTC	CASRITGDYGYTF
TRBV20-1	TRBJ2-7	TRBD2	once	TGCAGTGCTATAGCGGGGGTCTACGAGCAGTACTTC	CSAIAGVYEQYF
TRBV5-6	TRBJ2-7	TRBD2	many	TGTGCCAGCAGTAGTAGCGGGAGTCGCTCCTACGAGCAGTACTTC	CASSSSGSRSYEQYF
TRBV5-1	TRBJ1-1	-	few	TGCGCCAGCAGCTTGACGCAGACAAACACTGAAGCTTTCTTT	CASSLTQTNTEAFF
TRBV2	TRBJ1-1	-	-	TGTGCCAGTGGGGGTTTTGAGGGCACTGAAGCTTTCTTT	CASGGFEGTEAFF
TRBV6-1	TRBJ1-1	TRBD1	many	TGTGCCAGCAGCCGAAGACAGGGGGTTGAAGCTTTCTTT	CASSRRQGVEAFF
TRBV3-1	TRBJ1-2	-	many	TGTGCCAGCAGCCAGAACCGGGACCTCTATGGCTACACCTTC	CASSQNRDLYGYTF
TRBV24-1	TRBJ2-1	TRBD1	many	TGTGCCACCAGTGATTCCCCAAGATTGGACAGGGGGTATGATGAGCAGTTCTTC	CATSDSPRLDRGYDEQFF